Given below is one TCR beta chain in context. Antigen: not known. The record originates from a study of shared clonotypes between healthy human individuals. Profiled with immunoSEQ multiplex PCR; TCRdb holds only in-frame clones, not every one. Of around 1,900,000 clones listed, 93% are singletons. Trimming stripped 1 base from V and 2 bases from J, with 9 bases between. The CDR3 extends over 15 amino acids. In germline, CDR1 is LGHNA, CDR2 YSLEER. Study-level results: Incompleteness in sorted-subset sequencing, despite large depth, was shown by rarefaction.

CD45RO-negative cells were positively selected for CCR7, leaving out terminally differentiated effector memory CD45RA+ cells. The sequence came from a man between 18 and 35 years old in good health. Some clones in this sample may be carry-over from other donors' samples. The source material was naive CD8+ T cells from PBMCs. The chain has TRBV4-3 and TRBJ2-1; D gene unclear. CDR3 amino acids: CASSQGKSPYNEQFF. In DNA form, the CDR3 reads TGCGCCAGCAGCCAAGGAAAAAGCCCCTACAATGAGCAGTTCTTC.